Given below is one T cell receptor beta chain in context. Antigen unknown. Germline CDR1 is GTSNPN and CDR2 is SVGIG (reference sequence). V shed 4 bases and J shed 3 bases, with 15 bases lying between them. The CDR3 extends over 14 amino acids. Each participant with HIV received care in the United States. Version v3.0 of the immunoSEQ assay ran at survey level. Assay used: immunoSEQ multiplex PCR; TCRdb lists only in-frame clones, some missing. The table lists over 15,000 clones, around four fifths of them singletons. The sample is drawn from a study of long-term antiretroviral therapy in people with HIV. The study's findings and limits: Every time point showed a repertoire led by clones expanded before ART. Post-ART, diversity grew, though it stayed under transplant donor control levels.

V is TRBV30 and J is TRBJ1-1; no firm D call. The source is a man younger than 45 with HIV. Here the sequenced sample was unsorted PBMCs, taken about 2.1 years before starting antiretroviral therapy. Here the CDR3 DNA reads TGTGCCTGGACCCTCCTCCCGGGCGACACTGAAGCTTTCTTT. It specifies CAWTLLPGDTEAFF.